The 31 T cell receptor beta chains below all came from one sample that was sequenced in a study of T cell responses to AZD1222 COVID-19 vaccine (TCRdb year 2021). Library construction relied on the immunoSEQ multiplex PCR assay. TCRdb limited this immuneACCESS table to in-frame rearrangements with V and J called. A share of clones is missing; checked studies link under half to unresolved V genes, and the rest is unexplained. The sample includes about 110,000 clones, with 88% observed a single time. About 1.6% of the sample rests with the top ten. The sample's time point, from its label and the paper: baseline before first vaccination. This specimen was peripheral blood, taken on day 0 of AZD1222 vaccination. The receptors shown here come from an adult in good health.

On this clone: Other DNA sequences of this sample code for an identical CDR3. The chain links TRBV7-9 to TRBJ1-2; no firm D call. Germline-derived CDR1 and CDR2 are SEHNR and FQNEAQ (reference sequence). The CDR3 extends over 13 amino acids. V gave up 3 bases and J gave up 0 bases, with 5 bases separating them. This CDR3 reads CASSLVTNYGYTF. CDR3 coding DNA: TGTGCCAGCAGCTTGGTGACTAACTATGGCTACACCTTC.

The chain is built from TRBV18 and TRBJ2-7; 7 bases line up with TRBD1. Germline assignment: CDR1 KGHSH and CDR2 LQKENI. Trimming cost V 3 bases and J 7 bases; bases outside gene matches: 6. The CDR3 runs 13 residues. The CDR3, as DNA: TGTGCCAGCTCACCTGGACAGGACGGTGAGCAGTACTTC. This gives the protein CASSPGQDGEQYF. Using reference TRBV18 and TRBJ2-7 for the parts outside the CDR3, the full variable domain is NAGVMQNPRHLVRRRGQEARLRCSPMKGHSHVYWYRQLPEEGLKFMVYLQKENIIDESGMPKERFSAEFPKEGPSILRIQQVVRGDSAAYFCASSPGQDGEQYFGPGTRLTVT.

The V gene is TRBV11-3, the J gene TRBJ2-5, with D possibly being TRBD1 or TRBD2 (6 bases each). The CDR3 spans 19 residues. Trimming shortened V by 1 base and J by 4 bases, and 25 bases separated the two germline ends. Germline assignment: CDR1 SGHNT and CDR2 YENEEA. The DNA for the CDR3 is TGTGCCAGCAGCTTAGGGGCACGCCCGGGGGCGAGTTCTACAGAGACCCAGTACTTC. This codes for CASSLGARPGASSTETQYF.

The chain combines TRBV29-1 with TRBJ1-2, with 7 positions matching TRBD1. The germline CDR1 and CDR2 sequences are SQVTM and ANQGSEA. After removal of 3 bases from V and 6 bases from J, the junction contained 4 bases not matched to a gene. This CDR3 is built from 12 residues. The CDR3 sequence is CSVDSGGDGYTF. In nucleotides, the CDR3 is TGCAGCGTTGATTCAGGGGGGGATGGCTACACCTTC.

The chain joins TRBV7-9 to TRBJ1-1; D unresolved. The ends were cut back, 5 bases at V and 6 bases at J, with 19 bases in the middle. Germline values: CDR1 SEHNR, CDR2 FQNEAQ (reference sequence). This CDR3 has 15 amino acids. The CDR3 is CASSHQPTMGPEAFF. The CDR3 bases are TGTGCCAGCAGCCATCAACCTACGATGGGCCCTGAAGCTTTCTTT.

This clone was observed a few times. The gene calls are TRBV19 and TRBJ1-6; D is uncertain. CDR1 LNHDA and CDR2 SQIVND come from the germline V gene (reference sequence). V shed 5 bases and J shed 9 bases, with 8 bases lying between them. The CDR3 is made up of 12 amino acids. The CDR3 DNA reads as TGTGCCAGTAGTCCGGGTGTTTCACCCCTCCACTTT. Residues: CASSPGVSPLHF.

The chain joins TRBV30 to TRBJ1-2, with 7 nucleotides matching TRBD1. Germline V lookup: CDR1 GTSNPN, CDR2 SVGIG (reference sequence). This CDR3 has 11 residues. This CDR3 is CAIGGWDGYTF. CDR3 sequence (DNA): TGTGCTATAGGGGGCTGGGATGGCTACACCTTC.

The chain carries TRBV5-4 and TRBJ2-3; 7 bases agree with TRBD1. CDR3 length: 17 amino acids. With 5 bases clipped from V and 2 bases from J, the junction kept 14 bases outside the gene matches. Germline values: CDR1 SGHNT, CDR2 YYREEE (reference sequence). CDR3 sequence reads: CASRGLGGQRTTDTQYF. The CDR3 coding sequence is TGTGCCAGCAGGGGTCTAGGGGGACAGCGGACCACAGATACGCAGTATTTT.

The sample holds a few counts of this clone. This chain connects TRBV18 to TRBJ1-2, with unresolved D. The length of the CDR3 is 13 residues. CDR1 KGHSH and CDR2 LQKENI come from the germline V gene. V dropped 2 bases and J dropped 8 bases, with 12 bases sitting between them. Here the CDR3 reads CASSPSMEGGYTF. CDR3 DNA sequence: TGTGCCAGCTCACCAAGTATGGAAGGGGGCTACACCTTC.

The genes are TRBV4-1 and TRBJ1-3; D not resolved. Trimming stripped 1 base from V and 7 bases from J, with 8 bases between. CDR3 size: 13 residues. Germline V CDR1 and CDR2: MGHRA, YSYEKL. CDR3 amino acids: CASSQGGWNTIYF. The CDR3 DNA reads TGCGCCAGCAGCCAAGGCGGGTGGAACACCATATATTTT.

The chain recombines TRBV7-9 with TRBJ1-3; D perhaps matches TRBD1 (5 bases). V was pared by 6 bases and J by 0 bases, with 18 bases between. Germline-derived CDR1 and CDR2 are SEHNR and FQNEAQ (reference sequence). This CDR3 is 17 amino acids long. The CDR3 loop is CASRIFTGPSSGNTIYF. The CDR3 coding sequence is TGTGCCAGCAGGATCTTCACAGGACCGAGCTCTGGAAACACCATATATTTT.

This clone was detected a few times. V usage is TRBV2 and J usage is TRBJ2-1; D remains ambiguous. V was pared by 2 bases and J by 5 bases, with 19 bases between. There are 17 residues in the CDR3. Germline V gene lookup returns CDR1 SNHLY and CDR2 FYNNEI. DNA of the CDR3: TGTGCCAGCAGTGAATGGCTAGGCTCTCCCTCAGACAATGAGCAGTTCTTC. The encoded protein is CASSEWLGSPSDNEQFF.

The chain joins TRBV24-1 to TRBJ1-3; 7 nucleotides line up with TRBD1. Trimming at V came to 3 bases and at J to 0 bases, leaving 4 bases not matched to a gene. This CDR3 is 16 amino acids long. Germline CDR1 and CDR2: KGHDR and SFDVKD. CDR3 sequence reads: CATSDPRTGSGNTIYF. The CDR3 nucleotides are TGTGCCACCAGTGATCCTAGGACAGGCTCTGGAAACACCATATATTTT.

This rearrangement joins TRBV3-1 (or the pseudogene TRBV3-2) to TRBJ1-3; D is ambiguous. Germline-derived CDR1 and CDR2 are LGHDT and YNNKEL (reference sequence). V was shortened by 5 bases and J by 0 bases, with 17 bases between the two germline ends. This CDR3 has 17 amino acids. CDR3 residues: CASSADPRDLSGNTIYF. For the CDR3, the DNA is TGTGCCAGCAGCGCCGACCCACGCGACCTCTCTGGAAACACCATATATTTT.

The chain is built from TRBV6-6 and TRBJ1-2, with D uncertain. CDR1 is MNHNY, CDR2 SVGAGI, per germline (reference sequence). V was cut by 9 bases and J by 3 bases, with 17 bases left in between. This CDR3 spans 14 amino acids. Here the CDR3 reads CASDPSRGDYGYTF. For the CDR3, the DNA is TGTGCCAGTGACCCGAGCCGTGGGGACTATGGCTACACCTTC.

The chain links TRBV18 to TRBJ2-7; possibly TRBD2 for D (6 bases). The CDR3 sequence is 13 residues long. The germline V gene encodes CDR1 KGHSH and CDR2 LQKENI. Between the trimmed V and J ends, which lost 4 bases and 9 bases, there was a span of 16 bases. In DNA, the CDR3 is TGTGCCAGCTCACAGGGAAGGGAGGCCGGGCAGTACTTC. This encodes CASSQGREAGQYF.

This clone was seen a handful of times. V gene TRBV21-1 combines with J gene TRBJ1-2; the table's D call of TRBD1 was not tested on the DNA. TRBV21-1 is deemed a pseudogene. CDR3 length equals 17 residues. In nucleotides, the CDR3 is TGTGCCAGCAGCAAATCTTCCCAGGGGCTTGCTCCCGATGGCTACACCTTC. Amino acids: CASSKSSQGLAPDGYTF.

The chain recombines TRBV5-1 with TRBJ1-1; TRBD1 matches 7 bases. Germline lookup yields CDR1 SGHRS and CDR2 YFSETQ. The CDR3 is 17 amino acids. V dropped 3 bases and J dropped 2; count of bases not matched to a gene: 13. CDR3 protein: CASSSLRTGDTNTEAFF. The DNA of the CDR3 is TGCGCCAGCAGCTCCCTTCGGACAGGAGATACAAACACTGAAGCTTTCTTT.

The gene calls are TRBV27 and TRBJ2-2, with no clear D. The CDR3 runs 13 residues. Germline V gives CDR1 MNHEY, CDR2 SMNVEV (reference sequence). Trimming left V 5 bases short and J 6 bases short, with 10 bases between. The CDR3 loop is CASSPPWAGELFF. The CDR3 DNA sequence: TGTGCCAGCAGTCCCCCTTGGGCCGGGGAGCTGTTTTTT.

V and J are TRBV6-6 and TRBJ1-2; D may be TRBD1 (5 bases). The CDR3 has 12 amino acids. Germline V gives CDR1 MNHNY, CDR2 SVGAGI (reference sequence). Deletions cut 6 bases from V and 7 bases from J, with 12 bases between. DNA of the CDR3: TGTGCCAGCAGCCCAGAGGGACGTGGCTACACCTTC. It yields the protein CASSPEGRGYTF.

The genes are TRBV5-4 and TRBJ2-2; 7 bases are a match to TRBD1. CDR3 size: 15 residues. Germline V gene data show CDR1 as SGHNT and CDR2 as YYREEE (reference sequence). V was clipped by 2 bases and J by 0 bases; unmatched bases: 1. In DNA form, the CDR3 reads TGTGCCAGCAGCTTCGGGACAGCGAACACCGGGGAGCTGTTTTTT. Its translation: CASSFGTANTGELFF.

The count of this clone is one. The rearrangement links TRBV12-3 or TRBV12-4 to TRBJ2-5; a weak D match, TRBD2 (6 bases). This CDR3 has 13 residues. V was clipped by 6 bases and J by 2 bases, with 10 bases between them. CDR3 in amino acids: CASSPGRQETQYF. The CDR3 region has the DNA TGTGCCAGCAGCCCAGGGAGGCAAGAGACCCAGTACTTC.

V usage is TRBV29-1 and J usage is TRBJ1-1, with D tentatively TRBD1 (6 bases). V lost 3 bases and J lost 5, with 13 bases in between. CDR1 is SQVTM and CDR2 is ANQGSEA in the germline V gene. The CDR3 has 13 amino acids. The chain's CDR3 is CSVDPGHITEAFF. The CDR3 bases are TGCAGCGTTGACCCGGGACATATTACTGAAGCTTTCTTT.

The CDR3 sequence is CASSPERETQYF. CDR3 nucleotides: TGTGCCAGCAGCCCGGAGCGGGAGACCCAGTACTTC. This sequence joins TRBV12-3 or TRBV12-4 and TRBJ2-5, with a tentative D call TRBD2 (5 bases). Between the trimmed V and J ends, which lost 6 bases and 5 bases, there was a span of 10 bases. The CDR3 has 12 amino acids.

The chain employs TRBV2 and TRBJ1-6; D is undetermined. The CDR3 extends over 13 amino acids. V was pared by 8 bases and J by 7 bases, with 12 bases between. Germline loops: CDR1 SNHLY, CDR2 FYNNEI. Here the CDR3 reads CASAVDQNSPLHF. The DNA of the CDR3 is TGTGCCAGCGCTGTAGATCAAAATTCACCCCTCCACTTT.

V and J are TRBV24-1 and TRBJ1-2; no reliable D call. V was shortened by 4 bases and J by 6 bases, with 14 bases between the two germline ends. Germline CDR1 KGHDR, CDR2 SFDVKD. CDR3 length: 14 amino acids. CDR3 protein: CATSDPNSDHGYTF. The CDR3 bases are TGTGCCACCAGTGACCCCAACAGCGACCATGGCTACACCTTC.

The gene calls are TRBV5-6 and TRBJ1-2; D remains ambiguous. The germline CDR1 and CDR2 sequences are SGHDT and YYEEEE. Trimming removed 2 bases at V and 12 bases at J, with 11 bases between. The CDR3 contains 11 residues. The CDR3: CASSLSLRHTF. DNA of the CDR3: TGTGCCAGCAGCTTATCCCTCCGGCACACCTTC.

The genes are TRBV7-8 and TRBJ1-1; 8 bases are a match to TRBD1. Germline V gene sequence: CDR1 SGHVS, CDR2 FQNEAQ. V was pared by 5 bases and J by 2 bases, with 4 bases of the junction left unmatched. The length of the CDR3 is 14 residues. The CDR3 DNA follows: TGTGCCAGCAGCCCAGGGGGCTTAAACACTGAAGCTTTCTTT. Encoded protein: CASSPGGLNTEAFF.

The gene calls are TRBV7-9 and TRBJ1-1, with D unresolved. Trimming pared 4 bases from V and 6 bases from J, leaving 9 bases between. Germline CDR1 reads SEHNR; CDR2 reads FQNEAQ (reference sequence). The CDR3 runs to 12 residues. The CDR3 DNA is TGTGCCAGCAGCTCCGACTGGGCTGAAGCTTTCTTT. Amino acids: CASSSDWAEAFF.

The chain links TRBV19 to TRBJ2-1; 7 nucleotides align to TRBD1. There are 16 residues in the CDR3. The germline CDR1 and CDR2 sequences are LNHDA and SQIVND (reference sequence). V lost 4 bases to trimming and J lost 2 bases; unmatched junction nucleotides: 8. CDR3 sequence reads: CASSNILGQTYNEQFF. Written as DNA, the CDR3 is TGTGCCAGTAGTAATATCTTGGGACAGACCTACAATGAGCAGTTCTTC. The entire variable domain, with the rest obtained from reference TRBV19 and TRBJ2-1, is as follows: DGGITQSPKYLFRKEGQNVTLSCEQNLNHDAMYWYRQDPGQGLRLIYYSQIVNDFQKGDIAEGYSVSREKKESFPLTVTSAQKNPTAFYLCASSNILGQTYNEQFFGPGTRLTVL.

The chain uses TRBV3-1 (or the pseudogene TRBV3-2) and TRBJ2-1, with D possibly TRBD2 on 6 matching bases. Germline V gene data show CDR1 as LGHDT and CDR2 as YNNKEL (reference sequence). The CDR3 is 17 residues long. The V gene lost 4 bases and the J gene lost 0 bases, with 16 bases spanning the gap. CDR3 residues: CASSPWDFKSSYNEQFF. CDR3 DNA: TGTGCCAGCAGCCCATGGGACTTCAAGAGCTCCTACAATGAGCAGTTCTTC.